The clone carrying this TCR beta chain came up many times. What it binds is unknown. No treatment had been given to any patient before thyroid surgery. Per the authors' pipeline: Between-group CDR3 differences, defined by clinicopathological status, yielded a distant-metastasis classifier for papillary thyroid cancer. TCRdb re-called the PCR reads via MiXCR. In this record, the V and J calls reflect TCRdb's handling and not the investigators' own analysis. The data show roughly 64,000 clones, 4% to 5% seen once. The data stem from a study of metastatic and nonmetastatic thyroid tumors. Study overall: Samples came from malignant and benign thyroid patients, and repertoires were compared across blood and tumor or nodule tissue.

Overall study results and limits: The reported finding was significantly higher TCR beta diversity in malignant thyroid tumors relative to benign nodules, in blood and tumor.

The CDR3 consists of 14 residues. V trimming: 5 bases; J trimming: 0 bases; junction bases outside the gene matches: 4. Germline CDR1 and CDR2: DFQATT and SNEGSKA (reference sequence). The sequence was collected from a female donor with papillary thyroid cancer or a benign thyroid nodule (not recorded which). Some clones in this sample may be carry-over from other donors' samples. The material sequenced was blood. V gene TRBV20-1 combines with J gene TRBJ2-1; 7 positions agree with TRBD2. As DNA, the CDR3 is TGCAGTGCTGCGACTAGCTACTCCTACAATGAGCAGTTCTTC. Residues: CSAATSYSYNEQFF.